The sequence of this TCR beta chain was determined in a study of PD-1 blockade in classical Hodgkin lymphoma. Points from the study as a whole: By C4D1, CD4+ diversity increased significantly, especially in complete responders. Baseline diversity in complete responders resembled that of newly diagnosed patients.

Notes on this clone: No antigen is known for it.

Some clones are missing from TCRdb's copy, which holds only in-frame ones; the method was immunoSEQ multiplex PCR. The sample includes around 9,900 clones, around 90% of them seen just once. Every patient was affected by relapse after autologous stem cell transplantation, while exposure to brentuximab vedotin was not uniform. Best responses fell into complete response, partial response or progressive disease. The sequence came from a human donor with classical Hodgkin lymphoma. The sample here was peripheral blood mononuclear cells (PBMCs), taken at baseline.

The CDR3 DNA reads TGCGCCAGCAGCCAAAGGTGGGAGGCCCGCTATGGCTACACCTTC. Its protein product is CASSQRWEARYGYTF. The chain uses TRBV4-1 and TRBJ1-2, with D unresolved. Germline assignment: CDR1 MGHRA and CDR2 YSYEKL. The CDR3 loop spans 15 amino acids. The V end lost 2 bases, the J end lost 4 bases, and 14 bases lay between the germline ends.